This T cell receptor (beta chain) appears in the sequencing data of a study of cytomegalovirus exposure and HLA in healthy donors. The V segment lost 5 bases and the J segment 6 bases; nucleotides outside the gene matches: 4. This CDR3 has 13 residues. Germline-derived CDR1 and CDR2 are MNHEY and SVGAGI. The study's findings and limits: Researchers catalogued about 160 TCR beta chains as cytomegalovirus-associated. Usually a TCR sequence was rare, but some public TCRs were found in many donors. Most TCR beta V segments were productive about 90% or about 30% of the time in an earlier analysis.

PCR amplification relied on 60 Vbeta primers (plus 13 Jbeta primers). Clones were read by immunoSEQ multiplex PCR, and TCRdb kept only the in-frame ones, dropping some. The table shows some 120,000 clones, with roughly 80% occurring only once. In the case of this clone: Its target is unknown.

Sequencing input: PBMCs. V gene TRBV6-5 combines with J gene TRBJ1-2; 9 bases line up with TRBD1. The clonotype was recovered from a middle-aged woman in good health and CMV-seropositive. The CDR3 sequence is CASSLQGANGYTF. DNA of the CDR3: TGTGCCAGCAGTCTACAGGGGGCCAATGGCTACACCTTC.